This T cell receptor (beta chain) was identified in a study of control samples from healthy donors and cancer patients. Assay: immunoSEQ multiplex PCR; the TCRdb copy retains only in-frame clones and omits some. The sample shows some 150,000 clones, 90% to 95% of them seen only once. CDR1 and CDR2 (germline): SGHAT, FQNNGV. The CDR3 has 15 residues. The V segment lost 8 bases and the J segment 6 bases; nucleotides outside the gene matches: 15. The sample comprised blood. The source is an older woman in good health. V is TRBV11-2 and J is TRBJ1-2, with 7 nucleotides matching TRBD1. CDR3 DNA sequence: TGTGCCAGCGACGCGACAGGGAGTTCGGTCAATGGCTACACCTTC. Translated, it gives CASDATGSSVNGYTF.